This entry lists 23 T cell receptor beta chains sequenced from one sample in a study of blood T cell repertoires in COVID-19. Clones were read by immunoSEQ multiplex PCR, and TCRdb kept only the in-frame ones, dropping some. The repertoire holds about 47,000 clones, with roughly 86% as singletons. Sequenced input: peripheral blood. The origin of the receptors is a man aged 45-60 years with active COVID-19.

The chain has TRBV11-3 and TRBJ2-2; 8 bases agree with TRBD1. This CDR3 contains 14 residues. The V segment lost 2 bases and the J segment 5 bases; nucleotides outside the gene matches: 1. The germline V gene encodes CDR1 SGHNT and CDR2 YENEEA. In DNA, the CDR3 is TGTGCCAGCAGCTTACAGGGGGCGACCGGGGAGCTGTTTTTT. As protein: CASSLQGATGELFF.

To note about this clone: Relative to the germline gene, one junction end is altered; a read error may explain this. The chain couples TRBV7-7 to TRBJ2-7, with TRBD1 identical over 9 bases. This CDR3 contains 14 residues. CDR1 SSHAT and CDR2 FNYEAQ come from the germline V gene (reference sequence). CDR3 DNA sequence: TGTGCTAGCAGCCCCGGACAGGGGAACTCCGAGCAGTACTTC. Amino acid sequence: CASSPGQGNSEQYF.

The rearrangement uses TRBV5-4 and TRBJ2-7, with a possible D match to TRBD1 (6 bases). This CDR3 contains 15 residues. The germline V gene has CDR1 SGHNT and CDR2 YYREEE (reference sequence). V was pared by 0 bases and J by 2 bases, with 12 bases between. CDR3 amino acids: CASSLVGQKPYEQYF. CDR3 nucleotide sequence: TGTGCCAGCAGCTTGGTAGGACAGAAACCCTACGAGCAGTACTTC.

V usage is TRBV14 and J usage is TRBJ2-7; 8 nucleotides agree with TRBD1. Trimming took 5 bases from V and 0 from J; bases not matched to a gene: 9. The CDR3 contains 16 residues. Germline V gives CDR1 SGHDN, CDR2 FVKESK. CDR3 region: CASSFRTGSFSYEQYF. In DNA, the CDR3 is TGTGCCAGCAGCTTTAGGACAGGGTCTTTCTCCTACGAGCAGTACTTC.

J is TRBJ2-3 and V is TRBV19, with 10 positions matching TRBD2. This CDR3 has 14 amino acids. Germline loops: CDR1 LNHDA, CDR2 SQIVND (reference sequence). V lost 6 bases, J lost 6 bases, and 6 bases stayed unmatched. This CDR3 is CASRLAGRSDTQYF. For the CDR3, the DNA is TGTGCCAGTAGACTAGCGGGGCGCTCGGATACGCAGTATTTT.

DNA of the CDR3: TGTGCCAGCAGCCTCATGGGCGGGAGTGGGACCGGGGAGCTGTTTTTT. As protein: CASSLMGGSGTGELFF. The chain links TRBV7-9 to TRBJ2-2; 7 bases are shared with TRBD2. The CDR3 has 16 residues. CDR1 is SEHNR, CDR2 FQNEAQ, per germline (reference sequence). V shed 5 bases and J 5 bases; nucleotides not matched to a gene: 11.

This chain joins TRBV5-1 and TRBJ2-2; TRBD1 aligns across 9 bases. The CDR3 extends over 15 amino acids. Per germline, CDR1 SGHRS and CDR2 YFSETQ. Trimming removed 4 bases from V and 7 bases from J; junction bases left unmatched: 8. The DNA for the CDR3 is TGCGCCAGCAGCCGACTGACAGGGGGTAACGGGGAGCTGTTTTTT. Its translation is CASSRLTGGNGELFF.

V is TRBV3-1 (or the pseudogene TRBV3-2) and J is TRBJ1-4, with D perhaps TRBD1 (5 bases). Germline loops: CDR1 LGHDT, CDR2 YNNKEL (reference sequence). V was trimmed by 4 bases and J by 3 bases, leaving 27 bases between them. The CDR3 runs 20 residues. This CDR3 is CASSPRKVRQNPPPNEKLFF. CDR3 nucleotide sequence: TGTGCCAGCAGCCCTCGCAAAGTTAGACAGAACCCACCCCCTAATGAAAAACTGTTTTTT.

This clone appeared a few times. The rearrangement uses TRBV11-3 and TRBJ2-7; 7 nucleotides match TRBD1. The germline CDR1 and CDR2 sequences are SGHNT and YENEEA. The trim removed 0 bases at V and 2 bases at J, leaving 1 base unmatched. The CDR3 sequence is 14 residues long. The DNA for the CDR3 is TGTGCCAGCAGCTTAGAAAGGGGGCCCTACGAGCAGTACTTC. The encoded protein is CASSLERGPYEQYF.

The chain combines TRBV6-1 with TRBJ1-4, with D hard to call. Germline V gene data show CDR1 as MNHNS and CDR2 as SASEGT. The CDR3 is made up of 13 amino acids. Trimming left V 3 bases short and J 8 bases short, with 10 bases between. Here the CDR3 DNA reads TGTGCCAGCAGTGAGGTGGCGGGAGAAAAACTGTTTTTT. It specifies CASSEVAGEKLFF.

With regard to this clone: In the same sample, other DNA sequences code for this CDR3. The chain is built from TRBV24-1 and TRBJ1-3; perhaps TRBD1 as D (5 bases). Germline assignment: CDR1 KGHDR and CDR2 SFDVKD. V dropped 8 bases and J dropped 0 bases, with 7 bases sitting between them. The CDR3 is 13 amino acids. In DNA form, the CDR3 reads TGTGCCACCAAGACAGCCTCTGGAAACACCATATATTTT. Protein product: CATKTASGNTIYF.

The rearrangement links TRBV9 to TRBJ2-1; D is possibly TRBD2 (5 bases). The V gene lost 3 bases and the J gene lost 6 bases, with 10 bases spanning the gap. CDR1 and CDR2 (germline): SGDLS, YYNGEE. This CDR3 region has 13 residues. CDR3 DNA: TGTGCCAGCAGCGCGGGGAACCGCAATGAGCAGTTCTTC. It is translated as CASSAGNRNEQFF.

The genes are TRBV7-9 and TRBJ1-4; perhaps TRBD1 as D (6 bases). This CDR3 region has 16 residues. V was pared by 4 bases and J by 2 bases, with 14 bases between. Germline loops: CDR1 SEHNR, CDR2 FQNEAQ (reference sequence). The CDR3 nucleotides are TGTGCCAGCAGCTCGGACCTCAGGGGTACTAATGAAAAACTGTTTTTT. Encoded protein: CASSSDLRGTNEKLFF.

The V call is TRBV5-5, the J call TRBJ2-3, with TRBD1 matching over 7 bases. The CDR3 sequence is 16 residues long. Germline V CDR1 and CDR2: SGHKS, YYEKEE (reference sequence). V dropped 0 bases and J dropped 1; count of bases not matched to a gene: 5. The CDR3 DNA reads as TGTGCCAGCAGCTTGGCCCGACAGGGAGGCACAGATACGCAGTATTTT. Amino acids: CASSLARQGGTDTQYF.

V gene TRBV14 combines with J gene TRBJ1-6; D might be TRBD1 (6 bases). Trimming cost V 0 bases and J 12 bases, with 12 bases left between them. CDR3 size: 14 residues. Germline V gene data show CDR1 as SGHDN and CDR2 as FVKESK. CDR3 loop: CASSQDRGGKPLHF. The CDR3 DNA is TGTGCCAGCAGCCAAGACAGGGGCGGTAAACCCCTCCACTTT. Full variable domain (missing parts from reference TRBV14 and TRBJ1-6): EAGVTQFPSHSVIEKGQTVTLRCDPISGHDNLYWYRRVMGKEIKFLLHFVKESKQDESGMPNNRFLAERTGGTYSTLKVQPAELEDSGVYFCASSQDRGGKPLHFGNGTRLTVT.

The J gene is TRBJ2-7, the V gene TRBV6-2 or TRBV6-3; TRBD2 agrees at 9 bases. In germline, CDR1 is MNHEY, CDR2 SVGEGT. The CDR3 runs to 14 residues. The J segment lost 3 bases and the V segment lost 4 bases, leaving 4 bases of the junction unmatched. The CDR3 loop is CASSLAGAIYEQYF. DNA for the CDR3: TGTGCCAGCAGTTTAGCGGGGGCAATCTACGAGCAGTACTTC.

The chain has TRBV15 and TRBJ1-6; no clear D. The CDR3 totals 17 residues. V was clipped by 0 bases and J by 8 bases, with 17 bases between them. Germline CDR1 and CDR2: LNHNV and YYDKDF (reference sequence). The CDR3 here is CATSRDPLGAHDSPLHF. The CDR3 nucleotides are TGTGCCACCAGCAGAGATCCCCTTGGTGCACACGATTCACCCCTCCACTTT.

This chain links TRBV12-5 with TRBJ2-3; a possible D gene is TRBD2 (7 bases). CDR3 length: 16 residues. The germline gives CDR1 LGHNT, CDR2 FRNRAP. V lost 0 bases and J lost 2, with 12 bases in between. CDR3 sequence reads: CASGLVFGGHTDTQYF. In nucleotides, the CDR3 is TGTGCTAGTGGTTTGGTCTTCGGGGGGCACACAGATACGCAGTATTTT.

This chain links TRBV20-1 with TRBJ1-2; D gene ambiguous. Germline values: CDR1 DFQATT, CDR2 SNEGSKA (reference sequence). Trimming took 3 bases from V and 4 from J, leaving 15 bases between them. The CDR3 sequence is 14 residues long. CDR3 in amino acids: CSASPDGDSYGYTF. The DNA for the CDR3 is TGCAGTGCTAGTCCCGACGGGGATTCCTATGGCTACACCTTC.

The chain uses TRBV9 and TRBJ2-1, with 9 bases fitting TRBD2. V lost 0 bases to trimming and J lost 7 bases; unmatched junction nucleotides: 5. Looked up from germline, CDR1 is SGDLS and CDR2 is YYNGEE. There are 15 residues in the CDR3. Here the CDR3 DNA reads TGTGCCAGCAGCGTAGGTAGCGGGAGTGGGAATGAGCAGTTCTTC. Protein sequence: CASSVGSGSGNEQFF.

The chain couples TRBV19 to TRBJ2-1, with 13 bases fitting TRBD2. The V and J ends lost 4 bases and 4 bases, in that order; junction bases with no gene match: 4. CDR3 length: 16 amino acids. The V gene's germline CDR1 is LNHDA and CDR2 SQIVND (reference sequence). The CDR3 region has the DNA TGTGCCAGTAGTAGGGGACTAGCGGGGCGGTACAATGAGCAGTTCTTC. This encodes CASSRGLAGRYNEQFF.

The chain employs TRBV11-2 and TRBJ2-3, with D perhaps TRBD1 (5 bases). CDR3 length: 13 residues. The V gene lost 3 bases and the J gene lost 7 bases, with 11 bases spanning the gap. Per germline, CDR1 SGHAT and CDR2 FQNNGV. CDR3 bases: TGTGCCAGCAGCTTGAGGTCAGGGTATACGCAGTATTTT. It encodes CASSLRSGYTQYF.

The rearrangement uses TRBV10-3 and TRBJ2-1; tentative D call: TRBD2 (5 bases). Germline V gives CDR1 ENHRY, CDR2 SYGVKD. The CDR3 covers 14 residues. Trimming left V 10 bases short and J 5 bases short, with 18 bases between. The CDR3 reads CATRVEGSDNEQFF. The CDR3 region has the DNA TGTGCCACCAGAGTGGAAGGGAGTGACAATGAGCAGTTCTTC.